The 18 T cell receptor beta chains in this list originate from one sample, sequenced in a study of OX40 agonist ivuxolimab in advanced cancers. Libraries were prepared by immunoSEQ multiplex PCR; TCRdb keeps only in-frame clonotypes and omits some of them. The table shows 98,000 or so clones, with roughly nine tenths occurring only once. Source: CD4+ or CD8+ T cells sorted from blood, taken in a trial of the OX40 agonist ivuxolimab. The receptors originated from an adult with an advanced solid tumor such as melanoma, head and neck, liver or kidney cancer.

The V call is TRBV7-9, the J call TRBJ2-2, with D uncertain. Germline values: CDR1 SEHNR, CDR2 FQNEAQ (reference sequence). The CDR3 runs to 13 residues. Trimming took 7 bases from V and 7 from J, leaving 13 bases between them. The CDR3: CASNAFESGELFF. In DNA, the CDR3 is TGTGCCAGCAACGCTTTCGAGAGCGGGGAGCTGTTTTTT.

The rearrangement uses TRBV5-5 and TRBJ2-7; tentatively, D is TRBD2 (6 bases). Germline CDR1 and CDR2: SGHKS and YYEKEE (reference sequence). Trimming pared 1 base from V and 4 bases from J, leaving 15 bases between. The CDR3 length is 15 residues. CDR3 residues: CASSLSGTPIYEQYF. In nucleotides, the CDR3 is TGTGCCAGCAGCTTGTCAGGGACTCCAATTTACGAGCAGTACTTC. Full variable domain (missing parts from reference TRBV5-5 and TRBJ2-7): DAGVTQSPTHLIKTRGQQVTLRCSPISGHKSVSWYQQVLGQGPQFIFQYYEKEERGRGNFPDRFSARQFPNYSSELNVNALLLGDSALYLCASSLSGTPIYEQYFGPGTRLTVT.

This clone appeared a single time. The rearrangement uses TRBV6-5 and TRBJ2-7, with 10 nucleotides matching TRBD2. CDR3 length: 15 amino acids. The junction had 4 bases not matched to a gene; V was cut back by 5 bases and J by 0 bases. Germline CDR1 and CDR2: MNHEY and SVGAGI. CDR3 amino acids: CASSQRTSGSYEQYF. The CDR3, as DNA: TGTGCCAGCAGTCAGCGGACTAGCGGCTCCTACGAGCAGTACTTC.

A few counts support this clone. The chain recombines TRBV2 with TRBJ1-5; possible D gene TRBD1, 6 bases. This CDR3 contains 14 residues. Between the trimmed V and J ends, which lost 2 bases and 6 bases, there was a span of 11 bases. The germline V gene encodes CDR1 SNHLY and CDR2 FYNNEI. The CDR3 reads CASSESQGTQPQHF. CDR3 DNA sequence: TGTGCCAGCAGTGAAAGTCAGGGGACTCAGCCCCAGCATTTT.

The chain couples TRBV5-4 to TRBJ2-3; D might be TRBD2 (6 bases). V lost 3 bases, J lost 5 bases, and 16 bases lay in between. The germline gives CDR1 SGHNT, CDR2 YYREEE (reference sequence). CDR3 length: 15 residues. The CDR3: CASSSPNPGRDTQYF. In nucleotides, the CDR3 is TGTGCCAGCAGCTCTCCGAATCCCGGGAGAGATACGCAGTATTTT.

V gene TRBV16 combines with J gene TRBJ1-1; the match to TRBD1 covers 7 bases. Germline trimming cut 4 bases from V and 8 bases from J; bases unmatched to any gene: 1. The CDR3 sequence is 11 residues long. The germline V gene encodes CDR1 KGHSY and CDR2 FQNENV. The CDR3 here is CASSRGQEAFF. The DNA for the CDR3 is TGTGCCAGCAGCCGGGGACAGGAAGCTTTCTTT.

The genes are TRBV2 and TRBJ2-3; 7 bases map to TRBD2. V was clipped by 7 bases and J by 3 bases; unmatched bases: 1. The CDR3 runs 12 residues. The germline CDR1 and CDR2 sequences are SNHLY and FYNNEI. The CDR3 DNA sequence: TGTGCCAGCAAGGGAGGGACAGATACGCAGTATTTT. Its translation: CASKGGTDTQYF.

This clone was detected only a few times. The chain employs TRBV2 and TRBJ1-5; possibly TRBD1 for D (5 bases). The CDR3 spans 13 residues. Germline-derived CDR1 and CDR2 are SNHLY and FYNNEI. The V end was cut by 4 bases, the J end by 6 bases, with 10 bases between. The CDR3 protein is CASSAGRGQPQHF. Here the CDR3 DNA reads TGTGCCAGCAGTGCCGGGAGGGGTCAGCCCCAGCATTTT. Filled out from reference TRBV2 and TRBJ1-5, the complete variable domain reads EPEVTQTPSHQVTQMGQEVILRCVPISNHLYFYWYRQILGQKVEFLVSFYNNEISEKSEIFDDQFSVERPDGSNFTLKIRSTKLEDSAMYFCASSAGRGQPQHFGDGTRLSIL.

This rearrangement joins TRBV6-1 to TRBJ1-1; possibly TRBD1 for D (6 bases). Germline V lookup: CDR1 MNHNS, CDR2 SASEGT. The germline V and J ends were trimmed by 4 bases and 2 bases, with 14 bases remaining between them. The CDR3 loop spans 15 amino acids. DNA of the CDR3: TGTGCCAGCAGTGTCACCGGGACATTAAACACTGAAGCTTTCTTT. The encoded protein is CASSVTGTLNTEAFF.

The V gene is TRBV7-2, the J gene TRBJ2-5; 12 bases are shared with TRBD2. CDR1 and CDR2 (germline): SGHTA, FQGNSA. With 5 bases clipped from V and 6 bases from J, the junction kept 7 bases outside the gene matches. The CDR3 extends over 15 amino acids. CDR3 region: CASSPTSGSRKTQYF. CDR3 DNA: TGTGCCAGCAGCCCGACTAGCGGGAGTCGAAAGACCCAGTACTTC.

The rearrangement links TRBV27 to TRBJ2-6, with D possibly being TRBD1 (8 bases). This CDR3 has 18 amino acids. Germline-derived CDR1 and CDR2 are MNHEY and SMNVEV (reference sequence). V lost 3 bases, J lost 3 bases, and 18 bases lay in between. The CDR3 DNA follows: TGTGCCAGCAGTTTTCTAGGACAGGGAGGGTTTGGGGCCAACGTCCTGACTTTC. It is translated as CASSFLGQGGFGANVLTF.

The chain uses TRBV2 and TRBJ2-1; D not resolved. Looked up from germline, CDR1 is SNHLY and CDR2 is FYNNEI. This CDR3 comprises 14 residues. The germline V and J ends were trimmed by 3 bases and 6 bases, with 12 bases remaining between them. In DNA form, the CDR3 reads TGTGCCAGCAGTGACAGGCAGAACGCCAATGAGCAGTTCTTC. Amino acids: CASSDRQNANEQFF.

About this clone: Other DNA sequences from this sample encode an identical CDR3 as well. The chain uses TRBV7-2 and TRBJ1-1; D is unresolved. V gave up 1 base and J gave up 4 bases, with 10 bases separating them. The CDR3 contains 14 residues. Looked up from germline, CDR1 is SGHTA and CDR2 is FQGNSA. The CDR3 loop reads CASSLGAGGTEAFF. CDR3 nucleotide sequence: TGTGCCAGCAGCTTAGGAGCAGGAGGCACTGAAGCTTTCTTT.

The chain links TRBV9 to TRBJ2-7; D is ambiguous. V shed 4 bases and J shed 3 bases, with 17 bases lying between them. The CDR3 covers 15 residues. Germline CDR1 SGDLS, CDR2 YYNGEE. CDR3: CASSPPRRAYYEQYV. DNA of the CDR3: TGTGCCAGCAGCCCTCCCCGCCGGGCCTACTACGAGCAGTACGTC.

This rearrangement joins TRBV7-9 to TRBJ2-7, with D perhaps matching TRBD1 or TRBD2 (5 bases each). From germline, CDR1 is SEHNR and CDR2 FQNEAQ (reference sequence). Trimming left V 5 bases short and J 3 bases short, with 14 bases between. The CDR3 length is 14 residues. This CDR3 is CASSLGDGYYEQYF. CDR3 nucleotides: TGTGCCAGCAGCCTCGGGGACGGTTACTACGAGCAGTACTTC.

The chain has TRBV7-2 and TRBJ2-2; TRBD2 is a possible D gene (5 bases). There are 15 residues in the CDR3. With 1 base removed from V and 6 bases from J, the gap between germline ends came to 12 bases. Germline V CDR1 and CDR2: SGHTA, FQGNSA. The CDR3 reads CASSLVGVTPGELFF. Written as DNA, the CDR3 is TGTGCCAGCAGCTTAGTCGGGGTAACCCCCGGGGAGCTGTTTTTT.

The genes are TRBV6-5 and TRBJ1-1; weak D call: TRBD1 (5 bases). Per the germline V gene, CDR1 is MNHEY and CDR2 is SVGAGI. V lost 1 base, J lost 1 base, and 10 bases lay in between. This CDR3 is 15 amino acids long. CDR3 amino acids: CASSYWDLGNTEAFF. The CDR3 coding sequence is TGTGCCAGCAGTTACTGGGACCTCGGGAACACTGAAGCTTTCTTT.

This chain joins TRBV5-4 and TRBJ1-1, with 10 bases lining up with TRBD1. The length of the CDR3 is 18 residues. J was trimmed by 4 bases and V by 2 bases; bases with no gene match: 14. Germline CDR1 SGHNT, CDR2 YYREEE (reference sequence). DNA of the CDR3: TGTGCCAGCAGCTTACTGAAAAAGACAGGGGGCGCGGGCACTGAAGCTTTCTTT. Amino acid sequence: CASSLLKKTGGAGTEAFF.